These 30 T cell receptor beta chains originate from one sample sequenced in a study of shared clonotypes between healthy human individuals. The data were produced by immunoSEQ multiplex PCR, yet TCRdb's version contains in-frame clones alone and is incomplete. The sample gives more than 400,000 clones, almost 97% of which show up once; about 0.054% is in the top ten. The sample was naive CD4+ T cells sorted from blood. Noted subset: CD45RA+ positively selected. These receptors were taken from a woman in her thirties in good health.

This chain links TRBV18 with TRBJ2-5; no definite D call. The CDR3 runs 17 residues. Germline V gene data show CDR1 as KGHSH and CDR2 as LQKENI. V was cut by 1 base and J by 4 bases, with 19 bases left in between. The DNA for the CDR3 is TGTGCCAGCTCACCACAAGCAGACCCCAGCCTGAGAGAGACCCAGTACTTC. Encoded protein: CASSPQADPSLRETQYF.

This clone was counted between two and nine times. V is TRBV4-1 and J is TRBJ1-5; 9 bases agree with TRBD1. The CDR3 length is 14 residues. Looked up from germline, CDR1 is MGHRA and CDR2 is YSYEKL. The trim removed 2 bases at V and 8 bases at J, leaving 4 bases unmatched. The CDR3 reads CASSQKDRGEPQHF. The CDR3, as DNA: TGCGCCAGCAGCCAAAAGGACAGGGGTGAGCCCCAGCATTTT.

The chain employs TRBV28 and TRBJ2-5; D could derive from TRBD1 or TRBD2 (6 bases each). V lost 0 bases and J lost 5, with 25 bases in between. The CDR3 runs to 19 residues. Germline V gene sequence: CDR1 MDHEN, CDR2 SYDVKM. CDR3 coding DNA: TGTGCCAGCAGTTTATGGCAGAGTCCCATTCTCGGGGGCAAGGAGACCCAGTACTTC. Its protein product is CASSLWQSPILGGKETQYF.

This chain joins TRBV7-2 and TRBJ1-6, with 10 bases aligning to TRBD1. The CDR3 sequence is 17 residues long. The V gene end was trimmed by 5 bases and the J gene end by 7 bases; junction bases not matched to a gene: 11. Germline lookup yields CDR1 SGHTA and CDR2 FQGNSA. The CDR3, as DNA: TGTGCCAGCAGCCCTGAAGGGACAGGGGTGGGAAATTCACCCCTCCACTTT. It yields the protein CASSPEGTGVGNSPLHF.

The V gene is TRBV5-1, the J gene TRBJ2-5; no clear D. The CDR3 contains 15 residues. CDR1 and CDR2 (germline): SGHRS, YFSETQ. Trimming removed 0 bases from V and 3 bases from J, with 12 bases in between. The CDR3 protein is CASSLAPGQEETQYF. CDR3 bases: TGCGCCAGCAGCTTGGCCCCTGGGCAAGAAGAGACCCAGTACTTC.

V and J are TRBV18 and TRBJ2-5; 8 bases are a match to TRBD2. The J call may be mistaken, given a closer DNA end match to TRBJ2-7. CDR3 length: 15 residues. Germline values: CDR1 KGHSH, CDR2 LQKENI. The CDR3 DNA is TGTGCCAGCTCACCATCCGGGAGGGCCTCCTACGAGCAGTACTTC. Translating it yields CASSPSGRASYEQYF.

V is TRBV19 and J is TRBJ1-1; 8 nucleotides line up with TRBD1. The CDR3 has 17 amino acids. V shed 4 bases and J 4 bases; nucleotides not matched to a gene: 14. The germline V gene encodes CDR1 LNHDA and CDR2 SQIVND (reference sequence). CDR3 sequence reads: CASSTQRTGRFSTEAFF. The CDR3 DNA reads TGTGCCAGTAGTACGCAAAGGACAGGGAGGTTTTCCACTGAAGCTTTCTTT. Full variable domain (remainder filled in from reference TRBV19 and TRBJ1-1): DGGITQSPKYLFRKEGQNVTLSCEQNLNHDAMYWYRQDPGQGLRLIYYSQIVNDFQKGDIAEGYSVSREKKESFPLTVTSAQKNPTAFYLCASSTQRTGRFSTEAFFGQGTRLTVV.

The J gene is TRBJ2-3, the V gene TRBV5-4; D unresolved. Germline V gene lookup returns CDR1 SGHNT and CDR2 YYREEE (reference sequence). The CDR3 is 15 amino acids. Trimming removed 0 bases from V and 0 bases from J, with 8 bases in between. The CDR3 region has the DNA TGTGCCAGCAGCTTGGATCAAGGAAGCACAGATACGCAGTATTTT. Translation gives CASSLDQGSTDTQYF.

This clone turned up a few times. This chain joins TRBV7-8 and TRBJ2-7; D unresolved. Germline V gene lookup returns CDR1 SGHVS and CDR2 FQNEAQ. There are 16 residues in the CDR3. V shed 0 bases and J shed 2 bases, with 14 bases lying between them. CDR3 nucleotides: TGTGCCAGCAGCTTAGCGCTCGCCAGCCAAACCTACGAGCAGTACTTC. It yields the protein CASSLALASQTYEQYF.

The chain uses TRBV19 and TRBJ1-4; D not resolved. V lost 6 bases and J 2 bases, leaving 7 bases between the germline ends. CDR3 length: 13 residues. CDR1 is LNHDA and CDR2 is SQIVND in the germline V gene (reference sequence). The chain's CDR3 is CASRGRTNEKLFF. As DNA, the CDR3 is TGTGCCAGTAGAGGACGGACTAATGAAAAACTGTTTTTT.

The chain joins TRBV29-1 to TRBJ2-7; 7 bases map to TRBD2. Trimming took 4 bases from V and 4 from J; bases not matched to a gene: 4. Germline V gene sequence: CDR1 SQVTM, CDR2 ANQGSEA. The CDR3 consists of 12 residues. As DNA, the CDR3 is TGCAGCGTTGCACTAGCGTCATACGAGCAGTACTTC. Translation gives CSVALASYEQYF.

The gene calls are TRBV10-3 and TRBJ2-5; TRBD2 matches 12 bases. The CDR3 has 14 amino acids. In germline, CDR1 is ENHRY, CDR2 SYGVKD. V lost 6 bases to trimming and J lost 3 bases; unmatched junction nucleotides: 2. The CDR3 DNA reads as TGTGCCATCAGCCGACTAGCGGGAGAAGAGACCCAGTACTTC. Residues: CAISRLAGEETQYF.

V usage is TRBV10-3 and J usage is TRBJ1-4; D call uncertain. CDR3 size: 15 residues. Trimming cost V 4 bases and J 0 bases, with 9 bases left between them. The V gene's germline CDR1 is ENHRY and CDR2 SYGVKD. DNA for the CDR3: TGTGCCATCAGTGCAGCACCAGCAACTAATGAAAAACTGTTTTTT. Translated: CAISAAPATNEKLFF.

The CDR3 spells CASSIRTENYGYTF. DNA of the CDR3: TGTGCCAGTAGTATCAGGACAGAAAACTATGGCTACACCTTC. The V and J genes are TRBV19 and TRBJ1-2, with a weak D call TRBD1 (6 bases). The V end lost 3 bases, the J end lost 2 bases, and 10 bases lay between the germline ends. Germline V gene data show CDR1 as LNHDA and CDR2 as SQIVND (reference sequence). CDR3 length equals 14 residues.

With respect to this clone: Relative to the germline gene, one junction end is altered; a read error may explain this. The J gene is TRBJ2-5, the V gene TRBV7-2; 9 positions match TRBD1. The CDR3 has 14 amino acids. Germline V gene data show CDR1 as SGHTA and CDR2 as FQGNSA. CDR3 DNA: TGTGCCAGCAGCCAAACAGGGGGCCAACAGACCCAGTACTTC. This gives the protein CASSQTGGQQTQYF.

This chain joins TRBV7-9 and TRBJ2-7; 10 bases match TRBD2. CDR1 is SEHNR and CDR2 is FQNEAQ in the germline V gene (reference sequence). The CDR3 runs 14 residues. V was clipped by 3 bases and J by 6 bases; unmatched bases: 5. The CDR3 DNA reads as TGTGCCAGCAGCTTCGGGACTAGCGTTGCCGAGCAGTACTTC. Encoded protein: CASSFGTSVAEQYF.

This chain uses TRBV10-3 with TRBJ2-1; tentatively, D is TRBD1 (6 bases). The V and J ends lost 2 bases and 4 bases respectively, with 15 bases between them. This CDR3 contains 16 residues. The germline V gene encodes CDR1 ENHRY and CDR2 SYGVKD. For the CDR3, the DNA is TGTGCCATCAGTGAGACGCCAGGGGCTCGTTACAATGAGCAGTTCTTC. This codes for CAISETPGARYNEQFF.

The rearrangement links TRBV9 to TRBJ1-2, with D perhaps TRBD1 (5 bases). V lost 0 bases, J lost 4 bases, and 13 bases lay in between. There are 15 residues in the CDR3. Per the germline V gene, CDR1 is SGDLS and CDR2 is YYNGEE. The CDR3 DNA reads as TGTGCCAGCAGCGTAGGGGGGGACCTCCCCTATGGCTACACCTTC. Translated, it gives CASSVGGDLPYGYTF.

The V call is TRBV10-3, the J call TRBJ2-1; TRBD2 agrees at 8 bases. Per germline, CDR1 ENHRY and CDR2 SYGVKD. J lost 0 bases, V lost 10 bases, and 8 bases had no gene match. There are 15 residues in the CDR3. The CDR3 bases are TGTGCCACCCGGGGGGGCGGTAGCTCCTACAATGAGCAGTTCTTC. This encodes CATRGGGSSYNEQFF.

The chain carries TRBV28 and TRBJ2-5; 7 bases agree with TRBD1. The J call may be faulty, since TRBJ2-7 better matches the DNA end. CDR3 length: 14 residues. Germline V gene data show CDR1 as MDHEN and CDR2 as SYDVKM. CDR3 DNA sequence: TGTGCCAGCATCAGTGGACAGGTCACGAGCGAGCAGTACTTC. Residues: CASISGQVTSEQYF.

The chain employs TRBV28 and TRBJ1-3, with 7 bases identical to TRBD1. V lost 6 bases, J lost 4 bases, and 9 bases stayed unmatched. This CDR3 is 15 amino acids long. Germline V gene lookup returns CDR1 MDHEN and CDR2 SYDVKM. The CDR3 DNA sequence: TGTGCCAGCAGCCTAGTAGACAGGGCAGGAAACACCATATATTTT. Its protein is CASSLVDRAGNTIYF.

The chain carries TRBV5-4 and TRBJ1-1, with a tentative D call TRBD1 (5 bases). Germline V CDR1 and CDR2: SGHNT, YYREEE (reference sequence). The CDR3 runs to 15 residues. The germline V and J ends were trimmed by 2 bases and 1 base, with 12 bases remaining between them. CDR3 sequence reads: CASSFQGGTNTEAFF. In nucleotides, the CDR3 is TGTGCCAGCAGCTTCCAGGGAGGGACGAACACTGAAGCTTTCTTT.

V usage is TRBV28 and J usage is TRBJ2-3, with D perhaps matching TRBD1 (6 bases). CDR3 length: 13 amino acids. Germline V CDR1 and CDR2: MDHEN, SYDVKM. Trimming removed 5 bases from V and 9 bases from J, with 15 bases in between. CDR3: CASSIRQAGTQYF. The CDR3 nucleotides are TGTGCCAGCAGTATACGACAGGCTGGAACGCAGTATTTT.

The genes are TRBV7-9 and TRBJ2-5; possible D gene TRBD1, 6 bases. This CDR3 has 16 residues. In germline, CDR1 is SEHNR, CDR2 FQNEAQ (reference sequence). V shed 0 bases and J shed 5 bases, with 16 bases lying between them. For the CDR3, the DNA is TGTGCCAGCAGCTTAGCGGGGACAAGGGGCGGGGAGACCCAGTACTTC. It specifies CASSLAGTRGGETQYF.

The chain combines TRBV29-1 with TRBJ1-3; possibly TRBD1 for D (6 bases). The CDR3 is 14 amino acids. Germline V gives CDR1 SQVTM, CDR2 ANQGSEA. V was pared by 8 bases and J by 0 bases, with 14 bases between. Written as DNA, the CDR3 is TGCAGCCCGATTGGACAGTACTCTGGAAACACCATATATTTT. Protein: CSPIGQYSGNTIYF.

About this clone: Other nucleotide sequences in the sample specify the same CDR3. This chain connects TRBV5-6 to TRBJ2-3, with 8 positions matching TRBD2. Germline CDR1 is SGHDT and CDR2 is YYEEEE. This CDR3 has 14 amino acids. The trim removed 5 bases at V and 0 bases at J, leaving 2 bases unmatched. The CDR3 DNA is TGTGCCAGCAGTTTAGCGGGGAGCACAGATACGCAGTATTTT. This codes for CASSLAGSTDTQYF.

The chain carries TRBV9 and TRBJ1-1; the D is unclear. Trimming shortened V by 3 bases and J by 1 base, and 16 bases separated the two germline ends. Germline-derived CDR1 and CDR2 are SGDLS and YYNGEE. The CDR3 has 16 amino acids. Here the CDR3 DNA reads TGTGCCAGCAGCGGATGGGTTCGGGGTCAGAACACTGAAGCTTTCTTT. It is translated as CASSGWVRGQNTEAFF.

V usage is TRBV6-5 and J usage is TRBJ1-1; tentatively, D is TRBD1 (6 bases). V was trimmed by 2 bases and J by 3 bases, leaving 7 bases between them. Germline lookup yields CDR1 MNHEY and CDR2 SVGAGI. CDR3 length: 13 residues. This chain's CDR3 is CASSYNRDTEAFF. The CDR3 region has the DNA TGTGCCAGCAGTTACAACAGGGACACTGAAGCTTTCTTT.

V and J are TRBV28 and TRBJ2-3; the D call may be TRBD1 or TRBD2 (5 bases each). Trimming shortened V by 6 bases and J by 6 bases, and 10 bases separated the two germline ends. Germline V gene lookup returns CDR1 MDHEN and CDR2 SYDVKM. CDR3 length equals 12 residues. The CDR3, as DNA: TGTGCCAGCAGACGACGGGACGATACGCAGTATTTT. Its translation: CASRRRDDTQYF.

With respect to this clone: Other DNA sequences in this specimen translate into the identical CDR3. V is TRBV28 and J is TRBJ2-7; D perhaps matches TRBD2 (6 bases). This CDR3 is 13 amino acids long. V was clipped by 5 bases and J by 0 bases, with 8 bases between them. The V gene's germline CDR1 is MDHEN and CDR2 SYDVKM. CDR3 protein: CASSPGLSYEQYF. DNA for the CDR3: TGTGCCAGCAGTCCGGGACTCTCCTACGAGCAGTACTTC.